The 4 T cell receptor beta chains below were found in one sample sequenced in a study of T-cell memory formation after mild COVID-19. TCRdb re-analysed the 5' RACE reads in MiXCR, keeping a single row per CDR3 protein. This sample has about 340,000 distinct CDR3 sequences; roughly 19% occur once, and the top ten carry 20% to 25%. The sample was PBMCs or a T cell subset sorted from them (not recorded which). The receptors shown here come from a man aged 18 to 29 who had mild COVID-19 (a few samples of this study predate the infection). Cell type and time point are not known.

This clonotype showed up many times. The chain couples TRBV7-8 to TRBJ1-1; no definite D call. The CDR3 consists of 12 residues. From germline, CDR1 is SGHVS and CDR2 FQNEAQ. The germline V and J ends were trimmed by 1 base and 4 bases, with 4 bases remaining between them. This CDR3 reads CASSLGSTEAFF. The DNA for the CDR3 is TGTGCCAGCAGCTTAGGGTCCACTGAAGCTTTCTTT. Based on the CDR3 plus reference TRBV7-8 and TRBJ1-1, the full variable domain is GAGVSQSPRYKVAKRGQDVALRCDPISGHVSLFWYQQALGQGPEFLTYFQNEAQLDKSGLPSDRFFAERPEGSVSTLKIQRTQQEDSAVYLCASSLGSTEAFFGQGTRLTVV.

The J gene is TRBJ2-1, the V gene TRBV29-1; D might be TRBD1 or TRBD2, each matching 5 bases. The CDR3 consists of 14 residues. Germline V gives CDR1 SQVTM, CDR2 ANQGSEA. The V gene lost 6 bases and the J gene lost 5 bases, with 17 bases spanning the gap. CDR3 nucleotides: TGCAGCGTGGTCACCGGGACCTCGGACAATGAGCAGTTCTTC. Its protein is CSVVTGTSDNEQFF.

The gene calls are TRBV4-1 and TRBJ2-1; 8 bases are a match to TRBD2. Trimming at V came to 0 bases and at J to 2 bases, leaving 6 bases not matched to a gene. The CDR3 has 17 residues. The germline CDR1 and CDR2 sequences are MGHRA and YSYEKL. The CDR3 DNA sequence: TGCGCCAGCAGCCAAGATCGAGCGGGGGCTGCCTACAATGAGCAGTTCTTC. Protein: CASSQDRAGAAYNEQFF.

The table lists this clonotype with a few counts. The chain is built from TRBV25-1 and TRBJ2-2, with D unclear. Trimming left V 0 bases short and J 4 bases short, with 6 bases between. The length of the CDR3 is 14 residues. Germline loops: CDR1 MGHDK, CDR2 SYGVNS. The CDR3 protein is CASSEYRITGELFF. The CDR3 coding sequence is TGTGCCAGCAGTGAATACAGAATCACCGGGGAGCTGTTTTTT.